The 15 T cell receptor beta chains below come from one sample, sequenced in a study of control samples from healthy donors and cancer patients. Generated by immunoSEQ multiplex PCR, the TCRdb table keeps only in-frame clones and is missing some. The data contain 54,000 or so clones, approximately 95% of them singletons. Sequenced sample: blood. The receptor source for this set is a man aged 30 to 45 in good health.

J is TRBJ2-1 and V is TRBV29-1; D not resolved. V gave up 4 bases and J gave up 5 bases, with 3 bases separating them. Germline CDR1 is SQVTM and CDR2 is ANQGSEA. The CDR3 consists of 10 residues. The CDR3 loop is CSVGHNEQFF. CDR3 sequence (DNA): TGCAGCGTTGGCCACAATGAGCAGTTCTTC.

The chain links TRBV9 to TRBJ2-2; D remains ambiguous. Germline lookup yields CDR1 SGDLS and CDR2 YYNGEE. Trimming shortened V by 0 bases and J by 5 bases, and 14 bases separated the two germline ends. This CDR3 comprises 16 residues. Here the CDR3 DNA reads TGTGCCAGCAGCGTAGGAGGTAGGGAACGAACCGGGGAGCTGTTTTTT. It translates to CASSVGGRERTGELFF.

This chain connects TRBV9 to TRBJ2-7; 11 nucleotides align to TRBD2. This CDR3 has 15 residues. Germline trimming cut 4 bases from V and 3 bases from J; bases unmatched to any gene: 6. Per germline, CDR1 SGDLS and CDR2 YYNGEE. Here the CDR3 reads CASSSGTSGSYEQYF. CDR3 bases: TGTGCCAGCAGCTCCGGGACTAGCGGAAGCTACGAGCAGTACTTC.

V usage is TRBV28 and J usage is TRBJ1-6; D is undetermined. V gave up 10 bases and J gave up 7 bases, with 23 bases separating them. The CDR3 covers 16 residues. The germline CDR1 and CDR2 sequences are MDHEN and SYDVKM. Here the CDR3 DNA reads TGTGCCACTTCTTCCCCTTGGGAGGGCCTGAATTCACCCCTCCACTTT. Residues: CATSSPWEGLNSPLHF.

The rearrangement links TRBV15 to TRBJ2-1; 7 nucleotides line up with TRBD2. The CDR3 extends over 19 amino acids. Germline assignment: CDR1 LNHNV and CDR2 YYDKDF (reference sequence). V trimming: 0 bases; J trimming: 0 bases; junction bases outside the gene matches: 11. This chain's CDR3 is CATSRDQVLALGSYNEQFF. The CDR3 DNA follows: TGTGCCACCAGCAGAGACCAGGTACTAGCGTTGGGCTCCTACAATGAGCAGTTCTTC.

The chain uses TRBV27 and TRBJ2-3; 9 bases map to TRBD2. The CDR3 runs to 14 residues. Germline V gene sequence: CDR1 MNHEY, CDR2 SMNVEV (reference sequence). Trimming at V came to 7 bases and at J to 6 bases, leaving 8 bases not matched to a gene. The CDR3 reads CASTELAGGDTQYF. CDR3 coding DNA: TGTGCCAGCACCGAACTAGCGGGTGGGGATACGCAGTATTTT.

This chain uses TRBV9 with TRBJ1-6; possibly TRBD1 for D (5 bases). The germline CDR1 and CDR2 sequences are SGDLS and YYNGEE. Trimming took 0 bases from V and 7 from J, leaving 14 bases between them. The CDR3 has 16 amino acids. The CDR3, as DNA: TGTGCCAGCAGCGTAGCTTCGGGGGTTTTAAATTCACCCCTCCACTTT. Its translation: CASSVASGVLNSPLHF.

V usage is TRBV9 and J usage is TRBJ1-5; no clear D. Trimming shortened V by 6 bases and J by 1 base, and 14 bases separated the two germline ends. CDR1 and CDR2 (germline): SGDLS, YYNGEE. The length of the CDR3 is 15 residues. The CDR3 is CASTPGLGSNQPQHF. CDR3 coding DNA: TGTGCCAGCACCCCGGGGTTGGGGAGCAATCAGCCCCAGCATTTT.

Concerning this clone: The same CDR3 can be traced to other DNA sequences in this sample. The chain recombines TRBV28 with TRBJ2-1; 9 nucleotides agree with TRBD2. Trimming took 2 bases from V and 2 from J; bases not matched to a gene: 4. The germline V gene encodes CDR1 MDHEN and CDR2 SYDVKM. The CDR3 spans 16 residues. The CDR3 nucleotides are TGTGCCAGCAGTTTAGTGGCGGGAGGGCCCTACAATGAGCAGTTCTTC. Encoded protein: CASSLVAGGPYNEQFF.

This chain links TRBV7-9 with TRBJ1-4, with 8 bases matching TRBD1. The CDR3 sequence is 15 residues long. The germline V gene has CDR1 SEHNR and CDR2 FQNEAQ (reference sequence). V lost 3 bases to trimming and J lost 7 bases; unmatched junction nucleotides: 7. In DNA form, the CDR3 reads TGTGCCAGCAGCTTCGGACAGGGAAGGGGTGAAAAACTGTTTTTT. This encodes CASSFGQGRGEKLFF.

The gene calls are TRBV29-1 and TRBJ2-1; the D gene is possibly TRBD2 (5 bases). V was trimmed by 8 bases and J by 8 bases, leaving 10 bases between them. The CDR3 totals 10 residues. Germline values: CDR1 SQVTM, CDR2 ANQGSEA. CDR3 in amino acids: CSHGGDEQFF. CDR3 bases: TGCAGCCACGGAGGCGATGAGCAGTTCTTC.

The gene calls are TRBV5-4 and TRBJ2-1, with 9 bases aligning to TRBD2. The CDR3 is made up of 17 amino acids. The germline CDR1 and CDR2 sequences are SGHNT and YYREEE (reference sequence). V lost 2 bases, J lost 0 bases, and 6 bases stayed unmatched. CDR3 residues: CASSFGGGVSSYNEQFF. CDR3 DNA sequence: TGTGCCAGCAGCTTTGGCGGGGGGGTCAGCTCCTACAATGAGCAGTTCTTC.

The genes are TRBV4-1 and TRBJ2-4; 16 nucleotides line up with TRBD2. Per germline, CDR1 MGHRA and CDR2 YSYEKL. With 4 bases clipped from V and 1 base from J, the junction kept 4 bases outside the gene matches. This CDR3 contains 18 residues. CDR3 sequence: CASSPGLAGGRAKNIQYF. The CDR3 nucleotides read TGCGCCAGCAGCCCGGGACTAGCGGGAGGGCGGGCCAAAAACATTCAGTACTTC.

This rearrangement joins TRBV7-3 to TRBJ2-5; 11 bases map to TRBD1. There are 15 residues in the CDR3. J lost 5 bases, V lost 5 bases, and 7 bases had no gene match. Germline values: CDR1 SGHTA, CDR2 FQGTGA. Here the CDR3 DNA reads TGTGCCAGCAGCAGAGGACAGGGGGCTCGGGAGACCCAGTACTTC. It encodes CASSRGQGARETQYF.

The J gene is TRBJ2-7, the V gene TRBV30; D could derive from TRBD1 or TRBD2 (5 bases each). The CDR3 is 14 residues long. V lost 3 bases and J lost 3, with 15 bases in between. Per the germline V gene, CDR1 is GTSNPN and CDR2 is SVGIG (reference sequence). The CDR3 DNA reads TGTGCCTGGAGCCCCTGGGGGAGTCTCTACGAGCAGTACTTC. Translation: CAWSPWGSLYEQYF.